This record looks at one T cell receptor (beta chain) sequence and its context. This entry comes from a study of siplizumab effects on memory and regulatory T cells. This CDR3 has 11 residues. Germline assignment: CDR1 KGHSH and CDR2 LQKENI. The V and J ends lost 6 bases and 6 bases respectively, with 6 bases between them. In each sample, around 96,000 TCR templates were assayed. Sequenced by immunoSEQ multiplex PCR; TCRdb stores in-frame clones only, minus some. Among approximately 97,000 clones listed, 90% to 95% were seen once. The sequenced sample consisted of CD4+ T cells sorted from blood. The rearrangement uses TRBV18 and TRBJ2-1; D is undetermined. The clonotype originates from a human donor in good health. This chain's CDR3 is CASSPANEQFF. The DNA of the CDR3 is TGTGCCAGCTCCCCCGCCAATGAGCAGTTCTTC.